The entry below describes one T cell receptor (beta chain). The source of the sample is a study of blood T cell repertoires in COVID-19. About the research overall: Acute and convalescent COVID-19 samples came from the United States, Italy and Spain. The cDNA or gDNA used as material had been derived from T cells, B-cell-depleted T cells, or PBMCs.

Authors' analysis steps: Reference gene primer amplification yielded estimated nucleated cell counts. Profiling relied on immunoSEQ multiplex PCR, and the TCRdb table lists in-frame clones only, not all of them. D and trimming were read from the DNA, whereas the V and J calls and clone size are those reported in that table. Found here are some 180,000 clones, approximately 83% of them singletons; the top ten hold approximately 2%. The germline CDR1 and CDR2 sequences are SGDLS and YYNGEE. There are 14 residues in the CDR3. V lost 4 bases, J lost 5 bases, and 2 bases stayed unmatched. Sequencing used peripheral blood. The sequence was collected from a woman of 80 years or more with acute or convalescent COVID-19. This rearrangement joins TRBV9 to TRBJ1-4; 10 nucleotides line up with TRBD1. The CDR3 sequence: CASSPGQGNEKLFF. The CDR3 region has the DNA TGTGCCAGCAGCCCGGGACAGGGGAATGAAAAACTGTTTTTT.